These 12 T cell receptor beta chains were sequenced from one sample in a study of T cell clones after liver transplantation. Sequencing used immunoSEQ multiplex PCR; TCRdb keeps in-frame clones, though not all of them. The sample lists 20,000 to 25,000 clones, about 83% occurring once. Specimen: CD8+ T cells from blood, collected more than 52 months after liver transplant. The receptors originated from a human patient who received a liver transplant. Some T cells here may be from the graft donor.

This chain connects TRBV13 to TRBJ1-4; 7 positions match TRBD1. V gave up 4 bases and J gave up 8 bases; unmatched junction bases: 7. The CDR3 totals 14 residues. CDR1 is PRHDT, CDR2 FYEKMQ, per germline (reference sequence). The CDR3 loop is CASSSTGTEEKLFF. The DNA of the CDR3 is TGTGCCAGCAGCTCGACAGGGACAGAAGAAAAACTGTTTTTT.

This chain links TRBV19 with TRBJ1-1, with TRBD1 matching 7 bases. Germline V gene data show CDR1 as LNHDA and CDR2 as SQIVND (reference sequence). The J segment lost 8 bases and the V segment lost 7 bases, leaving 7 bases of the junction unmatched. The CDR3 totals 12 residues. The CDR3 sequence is CASKWTGFEAFF. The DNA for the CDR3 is TGTGCCAGTAAATGGACAGGTTTCGAAGCTTTCTTT. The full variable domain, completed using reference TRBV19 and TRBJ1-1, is DGGITQSPKYLFRKEGQNVTLSCEQNLNHDAMYWYRQDPGQGLRLIYYSQIVNDFQKGDIAEGYSVSREKKESFPLTVTSAQKNPTAFYLCASKWTGFEAFFGQGTRLTVV.

The CDR3 reads CASSGPDRGPYEQYF. DNA for the CDR3: TGTGCCAGCAGCGGCCCCGACAGGGGACCCTACGAGCAGTACTTC. This sequence joins TRBV9 and TRBJ2-7; 8 bases match TRBD1. The CDR3 covers 15 residues. V shed 3 bases, J shed 2 bases, and the junction held 7 bases outside the gene matches. Per the germline V gene, CDR1 is SGDLS and CDR2 is YYNGEE. The variable domain in full, completed from reference TRBV9 and TRBJ2-7, reads DSGVTQTPKHLITATGQRVTLRCSPRSGDLSVYWYQQSLDQGLQFLIQYYNGEERAKGNILERFSAQQFPDLHSELNLSSLELGDSALYFCASSGPDRGPYEQYFGPGTRLTVT.

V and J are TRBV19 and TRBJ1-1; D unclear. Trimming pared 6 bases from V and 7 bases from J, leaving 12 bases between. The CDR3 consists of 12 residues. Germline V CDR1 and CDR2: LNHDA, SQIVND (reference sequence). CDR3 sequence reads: CASSLGRVEAFF. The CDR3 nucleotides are TGTGCCAGTAGCCTCGGGCGAGTTGAAGCTTTCTTT.

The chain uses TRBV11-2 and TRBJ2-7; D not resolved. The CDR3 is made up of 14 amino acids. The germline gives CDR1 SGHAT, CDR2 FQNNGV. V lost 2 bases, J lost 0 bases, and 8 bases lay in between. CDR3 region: CASSLLQSSYEQYF. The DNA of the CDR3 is TGTGCCAGCAGCTTACTCCAAAGCTCCTACGAGCAGTACTTC.

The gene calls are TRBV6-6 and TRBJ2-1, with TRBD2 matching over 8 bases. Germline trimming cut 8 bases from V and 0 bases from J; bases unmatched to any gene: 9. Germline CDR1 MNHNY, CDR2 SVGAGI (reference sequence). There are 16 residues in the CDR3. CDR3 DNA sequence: TGTGCCAGCGAAGCGGGGGAGATCCGCTCCTACAATGAGCAGTTCTTC. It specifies CASEAGEIRSYNEQFF.

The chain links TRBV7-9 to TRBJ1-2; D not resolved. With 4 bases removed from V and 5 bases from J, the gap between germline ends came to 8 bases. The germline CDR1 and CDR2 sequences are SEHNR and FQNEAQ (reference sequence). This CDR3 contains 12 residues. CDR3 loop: CASSSDPYGYTF. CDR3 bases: TGTGCCAGCAGCTCCGACCCGTATGGCTACACCTTC.

For the CDR3, the DNA is TGCGCCAGCAGCCTTCTAAGCGGGGGTTATTACAATGAGCAGTTCTTC. It yields the protein CASSLLSGGYYNEQFF. The chain links TRBV4-1 to TRBJ2-1; 8 bases fit TRBD2. In germline, CDR1 is MGHRA, CDR2 YSYEKL. The CDR3 totals 16 residues. V lost 4 bases to trimming and J lost 4 bases; unmatched junction nucleotides: 9.

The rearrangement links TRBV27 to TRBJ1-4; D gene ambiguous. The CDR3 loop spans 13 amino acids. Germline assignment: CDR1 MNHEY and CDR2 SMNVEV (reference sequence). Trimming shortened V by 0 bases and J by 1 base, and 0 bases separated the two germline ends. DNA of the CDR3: TGTGCCAGCAGTTTATCAACTAATGAAAAACTGTTTTTT. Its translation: CASSLSTNEKLFF.

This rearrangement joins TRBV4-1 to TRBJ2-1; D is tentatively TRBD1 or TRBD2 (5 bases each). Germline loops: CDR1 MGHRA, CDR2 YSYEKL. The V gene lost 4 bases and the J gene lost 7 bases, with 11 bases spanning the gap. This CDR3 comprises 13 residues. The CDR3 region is CASSRAGSNEQFF. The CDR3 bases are TGCGCCAGCAGCCGTGCAGGGAGTAATGAGCAGTTCTTC.

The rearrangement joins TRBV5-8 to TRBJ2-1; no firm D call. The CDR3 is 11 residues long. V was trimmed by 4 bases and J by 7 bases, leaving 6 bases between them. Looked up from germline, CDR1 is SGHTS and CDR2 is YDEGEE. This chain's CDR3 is CASSPGNEQFF. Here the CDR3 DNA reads TGTGCCAGCAGCCCCGGAAATGAGCAGTTCTTC.

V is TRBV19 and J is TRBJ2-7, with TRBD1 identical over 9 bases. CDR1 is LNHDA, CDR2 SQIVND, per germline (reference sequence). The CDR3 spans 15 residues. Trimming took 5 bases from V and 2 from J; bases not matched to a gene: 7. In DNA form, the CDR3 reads TGTGCCAGTAGTGCATGGACAGGGGACACCTACGAGCAGTACTTC. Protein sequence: CASSAWTGDTYEQYF.